This T cell receptor beta chain was sequenced in a study of CXCR3-negative and CXCR3-positive naive CD8 T cells. Study-level background: The libraries together contributed 110 million to 150 million TRB reads, each supplying about 1.5 +/- 0.3 million.

The CDR3 extends over 14 amino acids. CDR1 is SNHLY, CDR2 FYNNEI, per germline. Each CD8+ T cell subset was flow-sorted in triplicate. Every sort contained 250,000 to 300,000 cells. 5' RACE that incorporated UMI labels was used to prepare the TRB cDNA libraries. TCRdb reprocessed the 5' RACE reads, with one entry per CDR3 protein and no DNA. The sample has 100,000 to 150,000 distinct CDR3 sequences. The sequencing sample was made of naive CXCR3- CD8+ T cells from blood. Subset reported: CD45RO-CCR7+CD27+CD95- naive CD8+ T cells lacking CXCR3 (TNR3-). This sequence was found in a human donor in good health. Some clones in this sample may be carry-over from other donors' samples. The rearrangement joins TRBV2 to TRBJ2-5; absent DNA, TCRdb's TRBD1 call cannot be checked. CDR3 amino acids: CASSEVGRQETQYF.